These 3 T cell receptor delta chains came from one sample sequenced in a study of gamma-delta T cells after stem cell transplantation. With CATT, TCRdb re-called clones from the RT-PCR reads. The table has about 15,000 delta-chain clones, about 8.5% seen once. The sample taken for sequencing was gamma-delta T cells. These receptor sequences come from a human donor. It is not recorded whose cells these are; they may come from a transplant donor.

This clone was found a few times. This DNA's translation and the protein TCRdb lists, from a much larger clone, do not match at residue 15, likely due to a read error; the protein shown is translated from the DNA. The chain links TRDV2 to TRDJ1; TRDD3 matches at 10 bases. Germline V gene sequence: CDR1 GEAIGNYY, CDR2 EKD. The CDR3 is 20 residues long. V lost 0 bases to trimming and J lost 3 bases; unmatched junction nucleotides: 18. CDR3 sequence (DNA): TGTGCCTGTGACACCGTATATGGGGGATACCGTGGGGAGTACGCCGATAAACTCATCTTT. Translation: CACDTVYGGYRGEYADKLIF.

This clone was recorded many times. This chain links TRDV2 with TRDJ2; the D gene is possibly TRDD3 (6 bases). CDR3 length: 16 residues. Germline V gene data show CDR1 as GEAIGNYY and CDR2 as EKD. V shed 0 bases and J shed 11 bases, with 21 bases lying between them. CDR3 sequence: CACDTVGGPLTSQLFF. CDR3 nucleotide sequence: TGTGCCTGTGACACCGTGGGGGGCCCCCTGACATCCCAACTCTTCTTT.

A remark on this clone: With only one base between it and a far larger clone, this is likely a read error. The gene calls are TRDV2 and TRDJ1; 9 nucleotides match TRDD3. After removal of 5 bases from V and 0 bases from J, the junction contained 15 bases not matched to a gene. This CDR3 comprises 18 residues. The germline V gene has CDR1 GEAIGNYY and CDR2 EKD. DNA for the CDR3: TGTGCCTGTGGGCCGCTGTCTTGGGGGATAGAAGACACCGATAAACTCATCTTT. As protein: CACGPLSWGIEDTDKLIF.